The T cell receptor (beta chain) described here comes from a study of beta chain features in type 1 diabetes. Study-level points and caveats: Relative to healthy donors, patients appeared to have naive, central memory and Treg TCRB repertoires that were more similar. Sequencing the cDNA could make cells with high TCR expression show up more than they should. Shorter TCRB CDR3s, moderately but significantly so, marked every one of the four CD4+ subsets in Type 1 diabetes patients.

After removal of 3 bases from V and 7 bases from J, the junction contained 0 bases not matched to a gene. The CDR3 extends over 12 amino acids. The germline gives CDR1 SQVTM, CDR2 ANQGSEA. All of the sorted populations showed purity greater than 95%. Expressed TCRB transcripts were sequenced after all isolated RNA was converted to cDNA. Profiled with immunoSEQ multiplex PCR; TCRdb holds only in-frame clones, not every one. Of around 25,000 clones listed, about 70% are singletons. Comments on this clone: Antigen: not known.

Sequenced: stem cell memory CD4+ T cells from blood. This rearrangement joins TRBV29-1 to TRBJ1-4; 9 positions match TRBD1. This TCR derives from a woman between 35 and 50 years old with type 1 diabetes. In nucleotides, the CDR3 is TGCAGCGTTGAGACAGGGGGTGAAAAACTGTTTTTT. Translated, it gives CSVETGGEKLFF. Complete variable domain (other parts from reference TRBV29-1 and TRBJ1-4): SAVISQKPSRDICQRGTSLTIQCQVDSQVTMMFWYRQQPGQSLTLIATANQGSEATYESGFVIDKFPISRPNLTFSTLTVSNMSPEDSSIYLCSVETGGEKLFFGSGTQLSVL.